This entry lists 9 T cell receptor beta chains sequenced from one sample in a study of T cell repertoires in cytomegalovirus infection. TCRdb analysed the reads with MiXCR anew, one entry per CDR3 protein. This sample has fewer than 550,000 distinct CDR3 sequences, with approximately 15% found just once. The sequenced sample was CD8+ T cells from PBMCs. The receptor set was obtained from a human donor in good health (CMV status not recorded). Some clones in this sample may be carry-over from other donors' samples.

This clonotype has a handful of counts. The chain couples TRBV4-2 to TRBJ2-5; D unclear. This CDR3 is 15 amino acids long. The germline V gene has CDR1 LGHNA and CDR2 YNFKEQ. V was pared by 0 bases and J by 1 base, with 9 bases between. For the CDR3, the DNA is TGTGCCAGCAGCCAAGATTGGGTGGGCCAAGAGACCCAGTACTTC. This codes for CASSQDWVGQETQYF.

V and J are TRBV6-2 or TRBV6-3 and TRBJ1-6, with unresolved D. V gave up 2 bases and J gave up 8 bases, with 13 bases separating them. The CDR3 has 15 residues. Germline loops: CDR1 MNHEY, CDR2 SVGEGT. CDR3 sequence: CASSYPWGVDSPLHF. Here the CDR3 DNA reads TGTGCCAGCAGTTACCCTTGGGGAGTAGATTCACCCCTCCACTTT.

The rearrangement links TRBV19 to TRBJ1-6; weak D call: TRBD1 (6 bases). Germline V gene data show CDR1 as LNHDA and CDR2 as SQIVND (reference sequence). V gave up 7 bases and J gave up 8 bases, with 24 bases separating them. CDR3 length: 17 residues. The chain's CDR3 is CASTPGWGGGVDSPLHF. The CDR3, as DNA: TGTGCCAGTACCCCGGGTTGGGGTGGGGGCGTCGATTCACCCCTCCACTTT. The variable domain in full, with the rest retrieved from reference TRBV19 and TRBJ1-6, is DGGITQSPKYLFRKEGQNVTLSCEQNLNHDAMYWYRQDPGQGLRLIYYSQIVNDFQKGDIAEGYSVSREKKESFPLTVTSAQKNPTAFYLCASTPGWGGGVDSPLHFGNGTRLTVT.

This chain's CDR3 is CASKGGDSPLHF. The CDR3 DNA reads as TGTGCCAGCAAAGGGGGGGATTCACCCCTCCACTTT. The V gene is TRBV9, the J gene TRBJ1-6; a weak D match, TRBD1 (6 bases). The CDR3 runs to 12 residues. Germline V gives CDR1 SGDLS, CDR2 YYNGEE. Trimming shortened V by 6 bases and J by 8 bases, and 9 bases separated the two germline ends.

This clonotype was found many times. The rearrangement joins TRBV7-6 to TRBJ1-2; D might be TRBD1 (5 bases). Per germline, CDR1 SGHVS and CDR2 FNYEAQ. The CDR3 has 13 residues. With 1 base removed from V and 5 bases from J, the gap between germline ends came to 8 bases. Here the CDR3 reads CASSLGGLYGYTF. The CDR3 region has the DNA TGTGCCAGCAGCTTAGGGGGACTTTATGGCTACACCTTC.

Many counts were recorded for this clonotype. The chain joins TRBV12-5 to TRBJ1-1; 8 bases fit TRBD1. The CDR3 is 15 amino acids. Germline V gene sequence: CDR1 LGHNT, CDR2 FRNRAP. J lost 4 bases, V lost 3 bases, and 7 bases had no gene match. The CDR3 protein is CASGFDRGIGTEAFF. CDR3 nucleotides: TGTGCTAGTGGTTTCGACAGGGGTATCGGCACTGAAGCTTTCTTT.

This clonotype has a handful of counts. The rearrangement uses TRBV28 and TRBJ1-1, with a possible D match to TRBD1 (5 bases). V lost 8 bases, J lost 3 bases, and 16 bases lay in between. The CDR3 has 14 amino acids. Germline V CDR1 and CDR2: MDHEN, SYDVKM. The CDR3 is CASLLGPLDTEAFF. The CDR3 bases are TGTGCCAGCTTGCTGGGACCTTTGGACACTGAAGCTTTCTTT.

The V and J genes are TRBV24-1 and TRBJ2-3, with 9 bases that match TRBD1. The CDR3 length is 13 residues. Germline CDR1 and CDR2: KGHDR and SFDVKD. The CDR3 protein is CSPRTGATDTQYF. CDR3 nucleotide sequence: TGTTCTCCTCGGACAGGGGCCACAGATACGCAGTATTTT.

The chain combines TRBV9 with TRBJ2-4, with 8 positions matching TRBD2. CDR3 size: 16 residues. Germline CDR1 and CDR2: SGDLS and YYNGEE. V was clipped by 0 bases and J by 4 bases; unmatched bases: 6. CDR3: CASSVGVSGEKNIQYF. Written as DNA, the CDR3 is TGTGCCAGCAGCGTAGGTGTTAGCGGGGAAAAAAACATTCAGTACTTC.